The 10 T cell receptor beta chains given below trace back to one sample, sequenced in a study of blood T cells in healthy people across ages. The second PCR ran 7 to 11 cycles with a sample-barcoded 5' primer and J-beta primers. TCRdb called the 5' RACE reads again in MiXCR, with one record for every CDR3 protein. Counted here are 600,000 to 850,000 distinct CDR3 sequences, approximately 39% occurring once; the ten biggest clones make up roughly 19%. Sequenced: blood. These receptors originate from a woman in her fifties or sixties in good health.

The gene calls are TRBV5-1 and TRBJ1-2; weak D call: TRBD1 (5 bases). The V and J ends lost 0 bases and 3 bases respectively, with 12 bases between them. This CDR3 region has 15 residues. Germline V CDR1 and CDR2: SGHRS, YFSETQ. The CDR3 loop is CASSLAGEPHYGYTF. CDR3 DNA: TGCGCCAGCAGCTTGGCGGGGGAACCGCACTATGGCTACACCTTC. Combining the CDR3 with reference TRBV5-1 and TRBJ1-2 gives the whole variable domain KAGVTQTPRYLIKTRGQQVTLSCSPISGHRSVSWYQQTPGQGLQFLFEYFSETQRNKGNFPGRFSGRQFSNSRSEMNVSTLELGDSALYLCASSLAGEPHYGYTFGSGTRLTVV.

This clonotype was seen a few times. This chain connects TRBV9 to TRBJ2-1; 13 nucleotides match TRBD2. This CDR3 comprises 16 residues. Germline V lookup: CDR1 SGDLS, CDR2 YYNGEE. The junction had 7 bases not matched to a gene; V was cut back by 4 bases and J by 6 bases. CDR3 nucleotide sequence: TGTGCCAGCAGCCCCCTCGGGACTAGCGGGACCAATGAGCAGTTCTTC. Translating it yields CASSPLGTSGTNEQFF.

The rearrangement joins TRBV20-1 to TRBJ1-4, with TRBD1 identical over 10 bases. The V and J ends lost 6 bases and 8 bases, in that order; junction bases with no gene match: 9. The CDR3 is 14 residues long. Looked up from germline, CDR1 is DFQATT and CDR2 is SNEGSKA (reference sequence). The CDR3 DNA sequence: TGCAGTGCCATATCGGGACAGGGGTTAGAAAAACTGTTTTTT. This gives the protein CSAISGQGLEKLFF.

The V gene is TRBV29-1, the J gene TRBJ2-2, with unresolved D. The CDR3 contains 14 residues. The germline V and J ends were trimmed by 4 bases and 1 base, with 10 bases remaining between them. Per the germline V gene, CDR1 is SQVTM and CDR2 is ANQGSEA. The CDR3 DNA reads TGCAGCGTTGTTTTTACGGAGAACACCGGGGAGCTGTTTTTT. Encoded protein: CSVVFTENTGELFF.

The chain uses TRBV7-6 and TRBJ1-1; D is ambiguous. The germline V and J ends were trimmed by 0 bases and 1 base, with 6 bases remaining between them. From germline, CDR1 is SGHVS and CDR2 FNYEAQ. There are 14 residues in the CDR3. The CDR3: CASSLAKGNTEAFF. The CDR3 DNA is TGTGCCAGCAGCTTAGCGAAGGGGAACACTGAAGCTTTCTTT.

The V call is TRBV20-1, the J call TRBJ2-7, with 7 positions matching TRBD2. V was pared by 7 bases and J by 4 bases, with 7 bases of the junction left unmatched. Germline V gene lookup returns CDR1 DFQATT and CDR2 SNEGSKA (reference sequence). The CDR3 consists of 12 residues. The CDR3 loop reads CSVSFSGYEQYF. As DNA, the CDR3 is TGCAGTGTCTCGTTTAGCGGGTACGAGCAGTACTTC.

Written as DNA, the CDR3 is TGTGCCAGCAGCGCCCAATCCCCCGAGTTCACAGATACGCAGTATTTT. Amino acid sequence: CASSAQSPEFTDTQYF. The chain links TRBV5-4 to TRBJ2-3, with D unresolved. This CDR3 is built from 16 residues. Germline V CDR1 and CDR2: SGHNT, YYREEE (reference sequence). V lost 4 bases to trimming and J lost 2 bases, with 17 bases between them.

V gene TRBV5-1 combines with J gene TRBJ2-3; 13 positions match TRBD2. The V gene end was trimmed by 5 bases and the J gene end by 5 bases; junction bases not matched to a gene: 11. This CDR3 is 17 amino acids long. Germline CDR1 and CDR2: SGHRS and YFSETQ. In DNA, the CDR3 is TGCGCCAGCAGTTCTCGGGGACTAGCGGGGCTAGGAGATACGCAGTATTTT. This encodes CASSSRGLAGLGDTQYF. Based on the CDR3 plus reference TRBV5-1 and TRBJ2-3, the full variable domain is KAGVTQTPRYLIKTRGQQVTLSCSPISGHRSVSWYQQTPGQGLQFLFEYFSETQRNKGNFPGRFSGRQFSNSRSEMNVSTLELGDSALYLCASSSRGLAGLGDTQYFGPGTRLTVL.

This chain joins TRBV20-1 and TRBJ2-3; 7 bases align to TRBD2. Germline V CDR1 and CDR2: DFQATT, SNEGSKA (reference sequence). The length of the CDR3 is 13 residues. V shed 5 bases, J shed 2 bases, and the junction held 4 bases outside the gene matches. The CDR3 loop is CSAPGLFTDTQYF. The CDR3 region has the DNA TGCAGTGCTCCGGGACTATTCACAGATACGCAGTATTTT.

The chain employs TRBV27 and TRBJ2-7; 8 nucleotides agree with TRBD2. The CDR3 has 10 residues. V was pared by 11 bases and J by 6 bases, with 3 bases of the junction left unmatched. The V gene's germline CDR1 is MNHEY and CDR2 SMNVEV (reference sequence). CDR3 amino acids: CAVGGGEQYF. CDR3 nucleotides: TGTGCCGTCGGGGGGGGCGAGCAGTACTTC.